This T cell receptor (beta chain) comes out of a study of technical replicates of blood from a few donors (TCRdb year 2017). Remarks on this clone: Its antigen is still unknown. Base qualities are not at hand, and no much larger clone is one base apart.

CDR1 GTSNPN and CDR2 SVGIG were looked up in the germline V gene (reference sequence). V drops 1 base and J drops 1 base, leaving 11 bases in between. Inclusive of the bounding cysteine and phenylalanine, the CDR3 is 15 residues long. Of all the DNA, just the CDR3 is kept, 45 bases in frame from base 1. Library preparation employed the immunoSEQ multiplex PCR assay. TCRdb retrieved this table from immuneACCESS and kept in-frame rearrangements only. Not all clones are present; in checked studies, unresolved V genes account for under half, and no reason is known for the remainder. In this sample the table shows about 68,000 clones, 95% to 97% of which occur a single time. The ten largest clones add up to about 0.24% of the sample.

Sample: T cells isolated from PBMCs. The TCR sequence derives from a human donor in good health. The chain couples TRBV30 to TRBJ1-5; the D gene is possibly TRBD1, with 5 bases matching. The CDR3 here reads CAWSGRVGSNQPQHF. The DNA reads TGTGCCTGGAGTGGCAGGGTGGGAAGCAATCAGCCCCAGCATTTT.